This TCR beta chain was observed in a study of T cells in Graves' hyperthyroidism and ophthalmopathy. TCR beta CDR3 regions were amplified from RNA transcripts. The study used the HTBI primer set for a first-round RT-PCR of the TCR CDR3. MiXCR, applied by TCRdb to the multiplex PCR reads, yields one record per CDR3 protein. Altogether about 600,000 distinct CDR3 sequences are present, about a sixth being singletons, with the ten largest covering 3% to 4%. This clonotype was found many times. The CDR3 spans 15 residues. The V end was cut by 3 bases, the J end by 9 bases, with 18 bases between. Germline V gene data show CDR1 as SGHAT and CDR2 as FQNNGV. Each diagnosis was grounded in clinical symptoms, serum thyroxine and TRAb, thyroid ultrasound, and orbital computed tomography. Fresh 10 ml peripheral blood yielded PBMCs.

The material sequenced was blood. J is TRBJ2-1 and V is TRBV11-2; tentatively, D is TRBD2 (6 bases). The source of this sequence is a woman aged 35 to 49 with Graves' ophthalmopathy. The CDR3 DNA follows: TGTGCCAGCAGCTTCGGTCCGGGAGTGATACCTGAGCAGTTCTTC. This sequence encodes CASSFGPGVIPEQFF.